This TCR beta chain emerged from a study of CD8+ T cells in alopecia areata. As to treatment: oral pan-JAK inhibitor, 5-10 mg twice daily. The table lists this clone with a count of one. It was cDNA, reverse transcribed from extracted RNA, that served as the sequencing template. Measured with immunoSEQ multiplex PCR; TCRdb has only the in-frame clones, and not every one. The sample holds over 90,000 clones, just over 85% seen once. Germline CDR1 reads SGHVS; CDR2 reads FQNEAQ. The CDR3 totals 16 residues. The V gene lost 4 bases and the J gene lost 0 bases, with 13 bases spanning the gap. Sequences were derived from CD8+ T cells sorted from blood, sampled around week 30, from a patient treated with tofacitinib. The rearrangement uses TRBV7-8 and TRBJ1-5; the D gene is possibly TRBD1 (6 bases). This receptor was taken from a human donor with alopecia areata. The CDR3 sequence: CASSYSGVYSNQPQHF. In DNA form, the CDR3 reads TGTGCCAGCAGCTACTCAGGGGTTTATAGCAATCAGCCCCAGCATTTT.